These T cell receptor beta chains were read from a single sample in a study of T-cell memory formation after mild COVID-19. TCRdb reanalysed the 5' RACE reads using MiXCR and keeps one entry per CDR3 protein. The data show about 430,000 distinct CDR3 sequences, about a sixth seen once. Source material: PBMCs or a T cell subset sorted from them (not recorded which). The receptors stem from a man younger than 35 who had mild COVID-19 (a few samples of this study predate the infection). Cell type and time point are not known. CDR3s include the opening cysteine and the closing phenylalanine or tryptophan. Fields, in order: V gene, D gene, clone size, J gene, CDR3 DNA, CDR3 protein. D genes are given only for firm matches. Not all rows give a size; the values are once, few, many and, for expanded clones, a class.

TRBV7-9	.	.	TRBJ2-3	TGTGCCAGCAGCCAGCCCGGGGATCACCCTAGCACAGATACGCAGTATTTT	CASSQPGDHPSTDTQYF
TRBV12-3/TRBV12-4	TRBD1	few	TRBJ2-7	TGTGCCAGCAAACCCGGGACAGCGACTTTCTACGAGCAGTACTTC	CASKPGTATFYEQYF
TRBV12-3/TRBV12-4	.	.	TRBJ2-6	TGTGCCAGCAGGGCCCTGGACAGAGGGTTCTCTGGGGCCAACGTCCTGACTTTC	CASRALDRGFSGANVLTF
TRBV19	TRBD1	.	TRBJ1-2	TGTGCCACCCAAGACCCCGGGACAGGGGTGGGTGGCTACACCTTC	CATQDPGTGVGGYTF
TRBV7-2	.	few	TRBJ2-2	TGTGCCAGCACGATTAGGAACACCGGGGAGCTGTTTTTT	CASTIRNTGELFF
TRBV20-1	.	.	TRBJ2-7	TGCAGTGCTAGGGGGACATTGTCCAGGCGCCAGTACTTC	CSARGTLSRRQYF
TRBV4-2	.	few	TRBJ1-2	TGTGCCAGCAGCCAAGAAGTGACAGTTTCAAACTATGGCTACACCTTC	CASSQEVTVSNYGYTF
TRBV6-2/TRBV6-3	.	few	TRBJ2-5	TGTGCCAGCAGTTACGGGAGTATACCCCCCGGGGAGACCCAGTACTTC	CASSYGSIPPGETQYF
TRBV5-1	TRBD1	.	TRBJ1-1	TGCGCCAGCAGCTGGGGACAGGGGGCCCCCACTGAAGCTTTCTTT	CASSWGQGAPTEAFF
TRBV28	TRBD2	.	TRBJ2-1	TGTGCCAGCAGTTTGGGGACTAGAATTGGCAATGAGCAGTTCTTC	CASSLGTRIGNEQFF
TRBV7-9	TRBD2	.	TRBJ2-4	TGTGCCAGCAGCGCCAGCGGGGGGGAGACAATTAAGCTAGCCAAAAACATTCAGTACTTC	CASSASGGETIKLAKNIQYF
TRBV15	.	.	TRBJ2-7	TGTGCCACCAGCAGAGAAAGTCACGAGCAGTACTTC	CATSRESHEQYF
TRBV19	.	few	TRBJ2-1	TGTGCCAGTAGTATACAGCTAGCGCGGGGTAATGAGCAGTTCTTC	CASSIQLARGNEQFF
TRBV5-1	TRBD1	.	TRBJ2-6	TGCGCCAGCAGCTTAGAGGGGGCGTCTGGGGCCAACGTCCTGACTTTC	CASSLEGASGANVLTF